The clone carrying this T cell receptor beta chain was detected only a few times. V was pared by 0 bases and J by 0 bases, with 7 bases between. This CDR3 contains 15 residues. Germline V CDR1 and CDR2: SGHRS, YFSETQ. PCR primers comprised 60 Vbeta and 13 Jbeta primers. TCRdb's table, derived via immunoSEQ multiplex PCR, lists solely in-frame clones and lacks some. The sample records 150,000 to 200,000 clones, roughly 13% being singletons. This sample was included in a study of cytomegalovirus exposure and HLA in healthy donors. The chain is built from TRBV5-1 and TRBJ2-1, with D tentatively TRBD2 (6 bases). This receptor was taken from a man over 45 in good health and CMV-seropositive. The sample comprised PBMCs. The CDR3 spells CASSLGGVSYNEQFF. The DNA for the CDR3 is TGCGCCAGCAGCTTGGGCGGGGTCTCCTACAATGAGCAGTTCTTC.